Shown below are 15 T cell receptor beta chains from a single sample sequenced in a study of T cell repertoires in cytomegalovirus infection. For these TCRs, the target antigens are not known. MiXCR was run by TCRdb on the reads, yielding one entry per CDR3 protein. The sample includes about a million distinct CDR3 sequences, roughly 30% seen only once; the top ten take around 15%. Here the sequenced sample was cultured CD8+ T cells from PBMCs, taken from culture after CMV antigen stimulation. These receptors originate from a human donor in good health (CMV status not recorded). Some clones in this sample may be carry-over from other donors' samples.

This sequence joins TRBV13 and TRBJ2-1; 10 bases map to TRBD2. The germline V gene encodes CDR1 PRHDT and CDR2 FYEKMQ (reference sequence). CDR3 length equals 13 residues. Trimming cost V 6 bases and J 8 bases; bases outside gene matches: 4. The CDR3 sequence: CASRQRGGYEQFF. The CDR3 DNA reads as TGTGCCAGCAGGCAGCGGGGGGGCTATGAGCAGTTCTTC.

V is TRBV18 and J is TRBJ1-2; no reliable D call. The CDR3 has 17 amino acids. Germline values: CDR1 KGHSH, CDR2 LQKENI. Trimming left V 4 bases short and J 2 bases short, with 20 bases between. CDR3 in DNA: TGTGCCAGCTCACAACCAGCGTCGGCAGATCAGAACTATGGCTACACCTTC. Encoded protein: CASSQPASADQNYGYTF.

In its sample, this clonotype was seen many times. The CDR3 region has the DNA TGTGCCAGCAGCAGGACAGGTGGGAACACTGAAGCTTTCTTT. Translating it yields CASSRTGGNTEAFF. The V gene is TRBV7-2, the J gene TRBJ1-1, with 7 bases aligning to TRBD1. The CDR3 sequence is 14 residues long. Germline-derived CDR1 and CDR2 are SGHTA and FQGNSA. V trimming: 5 bases; J trimming: 1 base; junction bases outside the gene matches: 4.

There are a few counts of this clonotype. The rearrangement uses TRBV27 and TRBJ2-1; 7 nucleotides line up with TRBD1. This CDR3 comprises 16 residues. Germline CDR1 MNHEY, CDR2 SMNVEV (reference sequence). The V gene end was trimmed by 4 bases and the J gene end by 4 bases; junction bases not matched to a gene: 10. The CDR3 bases are TGTGCCAGCAGTTCGGTCCCGGGACAGATTTACAATGAGCAGTTCTTC. Translated, it gives CASSSVPGQIYNEQFF.

The rearrangement uses TRBV9 and TRBJ1-1; no firm D call. V was cut by 0 bases and J by 6 bases, with 9 bases left in between. Germline CDR1 is SGDLS and CDR2 is YYNGEE. The CDR3 length is 13 residues. The CDR3 loop reads CASSVGRNAEAFF. The DNA of the CDR3 is TGTGCCAGCAGCGTAGGTAGAAACGCTGAAGCTTTCTTT.

The chain couples TRBV27 to TRBJ2-1; no firm D call. Looked up from germline, CDR1 is MNHEY and CDR2 is SMNVEV (reference sequence). This CDR3 is built from 15 residues. Trimming shortened V by 4 bases and J by 5 bases, and 15 bases separated the two germline ends. CDR3 in amino acids: CASSSPLPLNNEQFF. Written as DNA, the CDR3 is TGTGCCAGCAGTTCCCCCCTTCCACTCAACAATGAGCAGTTCTTC.

This chain uses TRBV7-9 with TRBJ2-6; 8 bases fit TRBD1. The CDR3 has 18 amino acids. The V gene end was trimmed by 5 bases and the J gene end by 1 base; junction bases not matched to a gene: 10. The germline CDR1 and CDR2 sequences are SEHNR and FQNEAQ (reference sequence). The CDR3 reads CASSGKGQATSGANVLTF. As DNA, the CDR3 is TGTGCCAGCAGCGGCAAGGGACAGGCTACATCTGGGGCCAACGTCCTGACTTTC.

This clonotype has at least ten counts. The rearrangement links TRBV7-2 to TRBJ2-7; 8 bases align to TRBD2. CDR3 length equals 14 residues. CDR1 SGHTA and CDR2 FQGNSA come from the germline V gene. J was trimmed by 6 bases and V by 5 bases; bases with no gene match: 9. CDR3 protein: CASSRTGTSSEQYF. The CDR3 nucleotides read TGTGCCAGCAGCAGAACCGGGACTAGTTCCGAGCAGTACTTC.

The CDR3 nucleotides are TGCAGTGCTAGAGATTCAGGGTCTGGGGCCAACGTCCTGACTTTC. Encoded protein: CSARDSGSGANVLTF. The chain combines TRBV20-1 with TRBJ2-6; D is possibly TRBD1 (5 bases). The CDR3 runs 15 residues. Germline CDR1 DFQATT, CDR2 SNEGSKA (reference sequence). V lost 0 bases, J lost 1 base, and 7 bases lay in between.

This clonotype has only a few counts. The chain links TRBV4-3 to TRBJ2-3; 8 bases map to TRBD2. Germline V gene data show CDR1 as LGHNA and CDR2 as YSLEER. This CDR3 has 17 amino acids. V trimming: 0 bases; J trimming: 6 bases; junction bases outside the gene matches: 11. The CDR3 DNA sequence: TGCGCCAGCAGCCAAGATGCGGTCCGGGGGGGCCGTGATACGCAGTATTTT. This encodes CASSQDAVRGGRDTQYF.

The V gene is TRBV7-9, the J gene TRBJ2-2; D is possibly TRBD1 (6 bases). Trimming took 2 bases from V and 1 from J, leaving 14 bases between them. The CDR3 runs 17 residues. Germline loops: CDR1 SEHNR, CDR2 FQNEAQ (reference sequence). The CDR3 bases are TGTGCCAGCAGCTTACCCCGGGACAAACTGAACACCGGGGAGCTGTTTTTT. Protein sequence: CASSLPRDKLNTGELFF.

The V and J genes are TRBV11-2 and TRBJ2-2; weak D call: TRBD2 (7 bases). The V gene's germline CDR1 is SGHAT and CDR2 FQNNGV. The length of the CDR3 is 17 residues. The V end was cut by 5 bases, the J end by 0 bases, with 16 bases between. CDR3 coding DNA: TGTGCCAGCAGCCCACGGGGGGCACTAGCGAACACCGGGGAGCTGTTTTTT. Encoded protein: CASSPRGALANTGELFF.

As regards this clonotype: One junction end does not reproduce the germline sequence, and a read error may be involved. This chain uses TRBV5-3 with TRBJ2-5; D is perhaps TRBD1 (5 bases). TRBV5-3 is labeled an ORF, and its function is uncertain. CDR3 size: 14 residues. CDR3 sequence reads: CASSLGPFGETQYF. DNA for the CDR3: TGTGCCAGCAGCTTGGGGCCATTCGGAGAGACCCAGTACTTC.

In its sample, this clonotype was seen once. The chain recombines TRBV7-2 with TRBJ2-1; D perhaps matches TRBD2 (6 bases). The germline gives CDR1 SGHTA, CDR2 FQGNSA. Trimming left V 5 bases short and J 9 bases short, with 17 bases between. The CDR3 extends over 14 amino acids. As DNA, the CDR3 is TGTGCCAGCAGCGGACTTACTAGCATCCGTGAGCAGTTCTTC. Protein product: CASSGLTSIREQFF.

This clonotype was seen a handful of times. The chain has TRBV6-5 and TRBJ2-1; a weak D match, TRBD1 (6 bases). Per the germline V gene, CDR1 is MNHEY and CDR2 is SVGAGI. The CDR3 runs to 14 residues. The germline V and J ends were trimmed by 2 bases and 3 bases, with 8 bases remaining between them. The CDR3 bases are TGTGCCAGCAGTTACCGGGACATCTACAATGAGCAGTTCTTC. It encodes CASSYRDIYNEQFF.